Following are 24 T cell receptor beta chains from one sample sequenced in a study of T cells after yellow fever vaccination. TCRdb re-derived calls from the 5' RACE reads in MiXCR, one entry per CDR3 protein. This sample has about 360,000 distinct CDR3 sequences, with approximately 6% found just once. This specimen consisted of PBMCs, obtained 5 days after the yellow fever booster vaccination. All receptors derive from a man aged 25-40 years who received the YFV17D yellow fever vaccine.

Note on this clonotype: One end of the junction varies from germline; a read error may be responsible. V usage is TRBV20-1 and J usage is TRBJ2-1; TRBD2 agrees at 11 bases. This CDR3 comprises 15 residues. Germline loops: CDR1 DFQATT, CDR2 SNEGSKA (reference sequence). CDR3 bases: TGCAGTGCCGATCAACTAGCGGGAGAGGCGAATGAGCAGTGCTTC. This codes for CSADQLAGEANEQCF.

The chain links TRBV30 to TRBJ1-1; D gene unclear. Trimming cost V 1 base and J 1 base, with 7 bases left between them. The CDR3 length is 13 residues. CDR1 is GTSNPN and CDR2 is SVGIG in the germline V gene (reference sequence). CDR3: CAWSAFGNTEAFF. Written as DNA, the CDR3 is TGTGCCTGGAGTGCTTTCGGGAACACTGAAGCTTTCTTT. The variable domain in full, completed from reference TRBV30 and TRBJ1-1, reads SQTIHQWPATLVQPVGSPLSLECTVEGTSNPNLYWYRQAAGRGLQLLFYSVGIGQISSEVPQNLSASRPQDRQFILSSKKLLLSDSGFYLCAWSAFGNTEAFFGQGTRLTVV.

The rearrangement uses TRBV7-6 and TRBJ2-7; D might be TRBD2 (6 bases). Trimming removed 1 base from V and 4 bases from J, with 11 bases in between. Germline V lookup: CDR1 SGHVS, CDR2 FNYEAQ. The CDR3 covers 14 residues. The CDR3 nucleotides are TGTGCCAGCAGCTTAGACGGGAGAAGATACGAGCAGTACTTC. Its translation: CASSLDGRRYEQYF.

The rearrangement links TRBV11-1 to TRBJ2-7; the match to TRBD2 covers 12 bases. Germline CDR1 SGHAT, CDR2 FQDESV (reference sequence). CDR3 size: 19 residues. The junction had 15 bases not matched to a gene; V was cut back by 6 bases and J by 0 bases. In DNA, the CDR3 is TGTGCCAGCAGTTCTCCGGCGACTAGCGGGAGTTCCTCCTCCTACGAGCAGTACTTC. Its translation is CASSSPATSGSSSSYEQYF.

This clonotype was seen repeatedly, ten times or more. V usage is TRBV9 and J usage is TRBJ2-4, with a weak D call TRBD1 (6 bases). Germline V gene data show CDR1 as SGDLS and CDR2 as YYNGEE. The V end lost 0 bases, the J end lost 5 bases, and 15 bases lay between the germline ends. The CDR3 length is 16 residues. The CDR3 nucleotides read TGTGCCAGCAGCGTAGCTTCCGGGAAGGGGGAAAACATTCAGTACTTC. This gives the protein CASSVASGKGENIQYF.

This clonotype was seen repeatedly, ten times or more. V gene TRBV20-1 combines with J gene TRBJ1-1; unclear D gene. Trimming took off 6 bases at V and 9 bases at J, with 5 bases between the two ends. CDR1 and CDR2 (germline): DFQATT, SNEGSKA (reference sequence). This CDR3 has 8 amino acids. The CDR3 DNA follows: TGCAGTGCCAAAAAAGCTTTCTTT. Translation gives CSAKKAFF.

About this clonotype: At one of its ends the junction is not consistent with the germline gene, which may arise from a read error. The chain joins TRBV29-1 to TRBJ2-1; 9 bases are shared with TRBD2. In germline, CDR1 is SQVTM, CDR2 ANQGSEA. The CDR3 covers 15 residues. CDR3: CSVLAGALSYKEQFF. In nucleotides, the CDR3 is TGCAGCGTCTTAGCGGGAGCCCTCTCCTACAAGGAGCAGTTCTTC.

This clonotype occurred a few times. The rearrangement links TRBV20-1 to TRBJ1-4; D is uncertain. The germline V and J ends were trimmed by 5 bases and 7 bases, with 20 bases remaining between them. This CDR3 contains 15 residues. The V gene's germline CDR1 is DFQATT and CDR2 SNEGSKA (reference sequence). The CDR3 loop reads CSADPSAGVGEKLFF. DNA of the CDR3: TGCAGTGCTGACCCAAGTGCTGGGGTTGGTGAAAAACTGTTTTTT.

V and J are TRBV6-5 and TRBJ2-7; D is unclear. Trimming removed 0 bases at V and 4 bases at J, with 10 bases between. The CDR3 has 14 residues. In germline, CDR1 is MNHEY, CDR2 SVGAGI. The CDR3 DNA follows: TGTGCCAGCAGTTACTCGAGCCTAGTTTACGAGCAGTACTTC. Protein product: CASSYSSLVYEQYF.

In its sample, this clonotype was seen many times. Written as DNA, the CDR3 is TGTGCCAGCAGTTACACCCGGGACATAGCCTACGAGCAGTACTTC. Its protein is CASSYTRDIAYEQYF. V and J are TRBV27 and TRBJ2-7; D might be TRBD1 (6 bases). Trimming took 4 bases from V and 2 from J, leaving 15 bases between them. Germline assignment: CDR1 MNHEY and CDR2 SMNVEV (reference sequence). The CDR3 is 15 amino acids.

This clonotype was counted only a few times. The chain combines TRBV2 with TRBJ2-7; the match to TRBD2 covers 8 bases. Per germline, CDR1 SNHLY and CDR2 FYNNEI. This CDR3 is 15 amino acids long. V shed 6 bases and J 2 bases; nucleotides not matched to a gene: 9. This CDR3 reads CASSAPGGNPYEQYF. The CDR3 nucleotides read TGTGCCAGCAGCGCCCCGGGAGGGAACCCCTACGAGCAGTACTTC.

CDR3 sequence reads: CSARGGSEADTQYF. In DNA, the CDR3 is TGCAGTGCTAGAGGAGGGTCAGAAGCAGATACGCAGTATTTT. The chain recombines TRBV20-1 with TRBJ2-3; maybe TRBD2 (5 bases). The CDR3 loop spans 14 amino acids. Germline CDR1 DFQATT, CDR2 SNEGSKA (reference sequence). Deletions cut 1 base from V and 4 bases from J, with 12 bases between.

This chain uses TRBV12-3 or TRBV12-4 with TRBJ2-7, with D maybe TRBD2 (5 bases). Trimming took off 0 bases at V and 9 bases at J, with 12 bases between the two ends. This CDR3 has 13 residues. The CDR3 nucleotides read TGTGCCAGCAGTTTAGCGCTTAGCGCACCGCAGTACTTC. Translated: CASSLALSAPQYF.

The CDR3 DNA sequence: TGTGCCACCACGTGGGGGCGGGAGCCTGGGTATGAGCAGTTCTTC. This translates into CATTWGREPGYEQFF. V and J are TRBV6-1 and TRBJ2-1; D is perhaps TRBD2 (7 bases). The ends were cut back, 10 bases at V and 8 bases at J, with 24 bases in the middle. Germline CDR1 MNHNS, CDR2 SASEGT. The CDR3 sequence is 15 residues long.

In its sample, this clonotype was seen many times. This rearrangement joins TRBV11-1 to TRBJ2-2; D is ambiguous. The CDR3 covers 14 residues. Germline V lookup: CDR1 SGHAT, CDR2 FQDESV (reference sequence). V was shortened by 0 bases and J by 6 bases, with 8 bases between the two germline ends. The CDR3 region is CASSLAAQAGELFF. CDR3 sequence (DNA): TGTGCCAGCAGCTTAGCGGCCCAGGCCGGGGAGCTGTTTTTT.

This clonotype was observed at least ten times. The chain combines TRBV27 with TRBJ2-5; D gene unclear. This CDR3 region has 13 residues. V lost 3 bases and J lost 5, with 10 bases in between. Germline lookup yields CDR1 MNHEY and CDR2 SMNVEV (reference sequence). The CDR3 reads CASSFRRRETQYF. The CDR3, as DNA: TGTGCCAGCAGTTTTAGACGAAGGGAGACCCAGTACTTC.

The rearrangement links TRBV18 to TRBJ2-1; no firm D call. The length of the CDR3 is 15 residues. The V end lost 1 base, the J end lost 0 bases, and 7 bases lay between the germline ends. Germline values: CDR1 KGHSH, CDR2 LQKENI. CDR3 sequence reads: CASSPRVDSYNEQFF. Here the CDR3 DNA reads TGTGCCAGCTCACCACGGGTTGACTCCTACAATGAGCAGTTCTTC.

This clonotype was recorded a few times. This chain connects TRBV27 to TRBJ2-1; D is perhaps TRBD2 (5 bases). V was shortened by 0 bases and J by 2 bases, with 8 bases between the two germline ends. Germline CDR1 and CDR2: MNHEY and SMNVEV (reference sequence). The CDR3 covers 15 residues. The CDR3 DNA follows: TGTGCCAGCAGTTTATCGCGGGTACCCTACAATGAGCAGTTCTTC. This translates into CASSLSRVPYNEQFF.

This clonotype appeared many times. The chain has TRBV18 and TRBJ2-7; D is perhaps TRBD1 (5 bases). V was pared by 4 bases and J by 5 bases, with 12 bases between. The length of the CDR3 is 13 residues. Germline CDR1 and CDR2: KGHSH and LQKENI. The CDR3 DNA sequence: TGTGCCAGCTCACTAACAGGTGGCGACGAGCAGTACTTC. As protein: CASSLTGGDEQYF.

V is TRBV6-2 or TRBV6-3 and J is TRBJ2-7, with D perhaps TRBD2 (6 bases). The CDR3 has 15 amino acids. Trimming took 6 bases from V and 1 from J, leaving 16 bases between them. Germline-derived CDR1 and CDR2 are MNHEY and SVGEGT. CDR3 amino acids: CASRTGGRGSYEQYF. Written as DNA, the CDR3 is TGTGCCAGCAGAACCGGGGGTCGGGGATCCTACGAGCAGTACTTC.

This clonotype was recorded at least ten times. The rearrangement links TRBV5-1 to TRBJ2-7; D is possibly TRBD2 (5 bases). The CDR3 is made up of 17 amino acids. V dropped 0 bases and J dropped 4 bases, with 20 bases sitting between them. Germline CDR1 SGHRS, CDR2 YFSETQ. The CDR3 DNA sequence: TGCGCCAGCAGCTTGGCAGGAATGGGGAGTACTCCTTACGAGCAGTACTTC. Encoded protein: CASSLAGMGSTPYEQYF.

There are a few counts of this clonotype. The J gene is TRBJ2-1, the V gene TRBV3-1, with 11 bases identical to TRBD2. The V gene's germline CDR1 is LGHDT and CDR2 YNNKEL (reference sequence). The CDR3 sequence is 16 residues long. V lost 2 bases to trimming and J lost 7 bases; unmatched junction nucleotides: 7. CDR3 sequence: CASSQITTSGVNEQFF. Written as DNA, the CDR3 is TGTGCCAGCAGCCAAATTACGACTAGCGGGGTTAATGAGCAGTTCTTC.

This clonotype turned up a few times. The CDR3 coding sequence is TGCGCCAGCAGCTTGGAAGTGACTGGGGCCAACGTCCTGACTTTC. It yields the protein CASSLEVTGANVLTF. This chain links TRBV5-1 with TRBJ2-6, with no clear D. The CDR3 has 15 residues. The germline V gene has CDR1 SGHRS and CDR2 YFSETQ. Trimming pared 0 bases from V and 2 bases from J, leaving 6 bases between.

This clonotype appeared a few times. The V call is TRBV7-2, the J call TRBJ2-7; a weak D match, TRBD1 (6 bases). With 5 bases removed from V and 2 bases from J, the gap between germline ends came to 16 bases. CDR1 and CDR2 (germline): SGHTA, FQGNSA. The CDR3 is 15 amino acids. DNA for the CDR3: TGTGCCAGCAGCAACCCAGGGACACGGGCCTACGAGCAGTACTTC. This gives the protein CASSNPGTRAYEQYF.